This TCR beta chain was recorded in a study of vaccination and CD4 T cells after COVID-19 (dated by TCRdb to 2021 to 2024). Regarding the research as a whole: Every convalescent patient had a positive nasal swab PCR test for SARS-CoV-2, with mild disease in nine or ten patients and severe disease in one. Post-vaccine blood samples were obtained a median of roughly 75 days after the second vaccine dose, with a range of roughly 14 to 241 days. For stimulating the cultures, overlapping spike peptide pools were used, derived from SARS-CoV-2 as well as from the common cold coronaviruses HCoV-NL63, HCoV-OC43 and HCoV-229E. In over 8 COVID-19 convalescent patients and a few infection-naive healthy vaccine recipients, researchers compared the spike-specific CD4+ TCR repertoire from before mRNA vaccination with the repertoire from after. Participants got two doses of the Pfizer-BioNTech BNT162b2 vaccine (n=8) or two doses of the Moderna mRNA-1273 vaccine (n=2). Six males and four females were included in the convalescent cohort, with two Hispanic individuals, seven Caucasians, two Asians and one multiracial person represented. Control cultures used a CEFX viral epitope pool as positive control, an HIV-1 Nef peptide pool as negative control, or no peptide. Post-COVID blood samples from convalescent patients were collected a median of around 110 days after diagnosis, with a range of 35 to 161 days.

The library was prepared using PCR. DNA from cultured CD4+ T cells was subjected to TCR sequencing with the Oncomine TCR Beta short-read assay at the Johns Hopkins FTIC core. The QIAamp micro DNA kit was used to extract genomic DNA from the cultured CD4+ T cells. Oncomine TCR Beta libraries from cultured CD4+ T cells were pooled with unique dual indexes and sequenced on an Illumina iSeq 100. Per the source publication's procedure: Non-productive sequences were removed, and CDR3s that did not start with C, did not end with F or W, or were shorter than 7 amino acids were discarded. The MANAFEST web application identified antigen-specific clonotypes by comparing peptide-stimulated wells against reference wells and other culture wells. An FDR below 0.05, an odds ratio above 5, and a productive frequency above 0.1% in at least two of three replicate wells were required for clones to be considered positive. A clonotype was classed as cross-reactive if the clonotype showed significant expansion both in SARS-CoV-2 spike wells and in at least one common cold coronavirus spike condition. Similarity between CDR3 sequences was evaluated in R version 3.6.1 using Levenshtein distances (stringdist) and unrooted phylogenetic trees (ape). TCRdb reanalyzed the raw reads on its own, using fastp at Q25 for trimming and MiXCR for clone calling, and kept in-frame beta chains. Rows merge per CDR3 protein into single entries with the most common DNA and genes. The authors' filters were not applied to this entry. This sample comprises 7,600 or so distinct CDR3 sequences, less than 75% of them detected only once. The leading ten clones occupy approximately 35% of the sample.

According to the study, the label for this sample's treatment or condition signals: roughly ten-day PBMC culture with coronavirus spike peptide pools or control peptides (ViraFEST assay). To expand antigen-specific T cells with peptide pools and then pick out the expanded clonotypes through TCR sequencing, the study relied on the ViraFEST assay. The convalescent patients' positive SARS-CoV-2 PCR tests were from March to December 2020, which was before the Alpha, Beta and Delta variants emerged in the United States. Two million PBMCs per well were cultured in IMDM with roughly 5% human AB serum and around 10 IU/ml IL-2, plus 10 ug/ml peptide pools. On days 3 and 7, half of the culture medium was replaced with fresh IL-2-containing medium. CD4+ T cells were isolated after 10 days of culture through negative selection using the EasySep CD4+ T cell isolation kit. Ficoll-Paque Plus gradient centrifugation was used to isolate PBMCs from whole blood, and the isolated PBMCs were then either used fresh or cryopreserved at -140C. Culture conditions were generally each tested in triplicate wells.

As to this clonotype: Its antigen is still unknown. Qualities for individual bases were not recorded, and no much larger clone is one base off.

For CDR1 and CDR2, the germline V gene lists MDHEN and SYDVKM. Clipping removes 4 bases from V and 2 bases from J, with 7 as the unmatched junction base count. From cysteine to phenylalanine, the CDR3 is 16 amino acids long. Of all the DNA, just the CDR3 is kept, 48 bases in frame from base 1. What the authors observed across the whole study: An increase in the median number of SARS-CoV-2-reactive clonotypes from approximately 21 after infection to roughly 38 after vaccination was observed, but the change was not found to be significant. Among the post-vaccine SARS-CoV-2-reactive clones in convalescent patients, a median about 87% showed up only after vaccination, which suggests vaccine-specific priming. The study included relatively few convalescent patients and did not analyze early timepoints after natural infection. Of the vaccine-specific clones found in convalescent patients, nearly all (304 of 307) were mono-reactive for SARS-CoV-2 spike instead of being cross-reactive with common cold coronaviruses.

Input material: CD4+ T cells from blood, cultured in vitro. This TCR was recovered from a human donor who had recovered from COVID-19. The rearranged segments are TRBV28 and TRBJ2-3, and 9 junction bases match TRBD2. The DNA sequence is TGTGCCAGCAGTTCGCGGGGGGGCAGGGTCACAGATACGCAGTATTTT. It specifies CASSSRGGRVTDTQYF.